The sequence of this TCR beta chain was determined in a study of blood T cell repertoires in COVID-19. Turning to the study itself: The cDNA or gDNA used as material had been derived from T cells, B-cell-depleted T cells, or PBMCs.

Libraries were prepared by immunoSEQ multiplex PCR; TCRdb keeps only in-frame clonotypes and omits some of them. The sample lists some 330,000 clones, approximately 89% occurring once. This clone was recorded only once. The CDR3 sequence is 15 residues long. Trimming stripped 6 bases from V and 1 base from J, with 15 bases between. Germline CDR1 and CDR2: SGHTA and FQGNSA. Those enrolled in Seattle joined during active infection and were followed longitudinally afterward. This chain uses TRBV7-2 with TRBJ2-5, with D maybe TRBD1 (6 bases). The receptor was isolated from a woman aged 30 to 39 with COVID-19, enrolled during active disease. Sequencing was done on a sample of peripheral blood. Here the CDR3 DNA reads TGTGCCAGCAGTCGAACAGGGCGGGTCCAAGAGACCCAGTACTTC. Its translation: CASSRTGRVQETQYF.